This record concerns one T cell receptor beta chain sequence. Its ends do not fully match the called genes, so a read error is possible. Germline lookup yields CDR1 KGHDR and CDR2 SFDVKD. This CDR3 spans 13 amino acids. TCRdb passed the 5' RACE reads through MiXCR, listing each CDR3 protein once. Of about 43,000 distinct CDR3 sequences detected, 20% to 25% appear once; the ten largest clones hold about 4.5%. The sorted Tregs were CD4+CD25+CD127-/low cells. V is TRBV24-1 and J is TRBJ2-1; D remains unclear. The sequence came from a female donor with breast cancer. Sample: Tregs sorted from a lymph node. CDR3 sequence (DNA): TGTGCCACCAGTGAAGGTCTGTACAATGAGCAGCTCTTC. Translated: CATSEGLYNEQLF.